A selection of T cell receptor beta chains follows, all from one sample in a study of blood T cells in healthy people across ages. TCRdb independently ran MiXCR on the 5' RACE reads; one entry per CDR3 protein. This sample carries approximately 1.5 million distinct CDR3 sequences, roughly two fifths of them seen once, and the ten largest clones take just over 4%. The sequencing input was blood. The receptors derive from a young woman in good health. Both conserved end residues are part of each CDR3. The D gene is left open where the match is weak. Part of the rows lack a size; the others show once, few, many or a class for expanded clones.

J,length,D,V,size,DNA,CDR3
TRBJ2-7,16,NA,TRBV4-2,NA,TGTGCCAGCAGCCAAGGGCCTAGCACCTCCTCCTACGAGCAGTACTTC,CASSQGPSTSSYEQYF
TRBJ1-2,13,TRBD1,TRBV3-1,few,TGTGCCAGCAGAGGCACAGGGGTAGGTGGCTACACCTTC,CASRGTGVGGYTF
TRBJ1-5,15,NA,TRBV20-1,few,TGCAGTGCTAGAGCCGCCCGGATGGGAGCTCAGCCCCAGCATTTT,CSARAARMGAQPQHF
TRBJ2-3,14,NA,TRBV20-1,few,TGCAGTGCTAGAGAGTGGGGGAGCACAGATACGCAGTATTTT,CSAREWGSTDTQYF
TRBJ2-5,12,TRBD2,TRBV6-2/TRBV6-3,NA,TGTGCCGCGGGAGGGGACCAAGAGACCCAGTACTTC,CAAGGDQETQYF
TRBJ1-6,13,NA,TRBV20-1,NA,TGCAGTGCTGCCGGGCCGATCGACTCGCCCCTCCACTTT,CSAAGPIDSPLHF
TRBJ2-1,17,NA,TRBV7-2,few,TGTGCCAGCAGCTTAGCGGGGTCAGCGGGTTCCTACAATGAGCAGTTCTTC,CASSLAGSAGSYNEQFF
TRBJ1-1,15,TRBD1,TRBV10-3,NA,TGTGCCATCAGTGGACCGGGACAGAAGAACACTGAAGCTTTCTTT,CAISGPGQKNTEAFF
TRBJ1-2,15,NA,TRBV4-1,few,TGCGCCAGCAGCCAAGATCCCCGGGAAGCGCATGGCTACACCTTC,CASSQDPREAHGYTF
TRBJ2-6,18,TRBD1,TRBV28,NA,TGTGCCAGCAGTTTATGGGAGACAGGGATTGCTGGGGCCAACGTCCTGACTTTC,CASSLWETGIAGANVLTF
TRBJ2-7,14,NA,TRBV4-1,many,TGCGCCAGCAGCCCCCTTGGAGTCTCCTACGAGCAGTACTTC,CASSPLGVSYEQYF
TRBJ2-3,15,NA,TRBV2,NA,TGTGCCAGCAGTGTAAACCCCATTGCGGTAGATACGCAGTATTTT,CASSVNPIAVDTQYF
TRBJ2-3,15,NA,TRBV4-1,many,TGCGCCAGCAGCTTCGGGGGCTTCCAATCAGATACGCAGTATTTT,CASSFGGFQSDTQYF
TRBJ1-2,16,TRBD1,TRBV7-2,NA,TGTGCCAGCAGCTCCTCACGACAGGGGTTAAACTATGGCTACACCTTC,CASSSSRQGLNYGYTF
TRBJ1-1,15,NA,TRBV6-1,NA,TGTGCCAGCAGTGATCCCTCGGGGACTTACACTGAAGCTTTCTTT,CASSDPSGTYTEAFF
TRBJ2-1,17,NA,TRBV3-1,NA,TGTGCCAGCCTCCCTATGGGGCTAGGTGGGCTGGGATGTTGGCAGTTCTTC,CASLPMGLGGLGCWQFF
TRBJ2-3,14,TRBD1,TRBV29-1,NA,TGCAGCGTCCGGGACAGGGCCCCCACAGATACGCGGTATTTT,CSVRDRAPTDTRYF
TRBJ2-2,13,NA,TRBV7-9,once,TGTGCCAGCAGCTTAGATTTCGGCGGGGAGCTGTTTTTT,CASSLDFGGELFF
TRBJ2-2,14,NA,TRBV7-2,NA,TGTGCCAGCAGCACGCAGAGGCGGGCCGGGGAGCTGTTTTTT,CASSTQRRAGELFF
TRBJ2-7,15,TRBD1,TRBV14,NA,TGTGCCAGCAGCCAGTGGGACAGGGTCGTCTACGAGCAGTACTTC,CASSQWDRVVYEQYF
TRBJ2-1,16,NA,TRBV7-9,NA,TGTGCCAGCAGCTCCCCCCAGGGAAGCTCCTACAATGAGCAGTTCTTC,CASSSPQGSSYNEQFF
TRBJ2-6,14,NA,TRBV20-1,NA,TGCAGTGCTAGTTCCCAGAAAGGGGCCAACGTCCTGACTTTC,CSASSQKGANVLTF
TRBJ1-1,12,NA,TRBV15,few,TGTGCCACCAGCCCGGGACACTCAGAAGCTTTCTTT,CATSPGHSEAFF
TRBJ1-3,13,NA,TRBV29-1,NA,TGCAGCGGGGGTGAACCAACTGGAAACACCATATATTTT,CSGGEPTGNTIYF
TRBJ2-7,15,TRBD2,TRBV11-2,NA,TGTGCCAGCAGCTCGCCCTTGCTAGCGGGAAATGAGCAGTACTTC,CASSSPLLAGNEQYF